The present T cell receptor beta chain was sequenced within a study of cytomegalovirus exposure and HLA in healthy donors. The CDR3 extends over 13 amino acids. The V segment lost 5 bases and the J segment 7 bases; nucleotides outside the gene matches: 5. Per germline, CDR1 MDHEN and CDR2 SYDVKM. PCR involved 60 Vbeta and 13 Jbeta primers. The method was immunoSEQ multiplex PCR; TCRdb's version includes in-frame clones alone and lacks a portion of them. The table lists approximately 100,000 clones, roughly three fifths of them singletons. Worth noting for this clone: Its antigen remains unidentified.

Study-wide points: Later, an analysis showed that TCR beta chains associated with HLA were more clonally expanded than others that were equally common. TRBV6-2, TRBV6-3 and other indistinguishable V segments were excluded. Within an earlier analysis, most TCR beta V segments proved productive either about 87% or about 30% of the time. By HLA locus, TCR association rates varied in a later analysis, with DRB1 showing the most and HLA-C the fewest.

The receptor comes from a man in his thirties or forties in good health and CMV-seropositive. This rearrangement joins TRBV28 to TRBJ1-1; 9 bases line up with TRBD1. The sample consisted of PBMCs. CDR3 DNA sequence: TGTGCCAGCAGTATAACAGGGGGCAATGAAGCTTTCTTT. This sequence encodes CASSITGGNEAFF.